The text below deals with one T cell receptor beta chain. Its antigen is not known. The germline V gene encodes CDR1 SGHVS and CDR2 FQNEAQ. With 5 bases clipped from V and 2 bases from J, the junction kept 12 bases outside the gene matches. The length of the CDR3 is 16 residues. This entry is derived from a study of beta chain features in type 1 diabetes. The entirety of the isolated RNA underwent reverse transcription, so expressed TCRB transcripts were sequenced. Sequencing used immunoSEQ multiplex PCR; TCRdb keeps in-frame clones, though not all of them. The data contain 250,000 to 300,000 clones, 13% to 15% of them singletons. Study-level points and caveats: There was a moderate but significant shortening of TCRB CDR3s in all four CD4+ subsets of Type 1 diabetes patients. Lower insertion and higher deletion counts appeared at VDJ junctions in type 1 diabetes patients.

This TCR was recovered from a man aged 25 to 40 with type 1 diabetes. The rearrangement joins TRBV7-8 to TRBJ2-7; 7 bases fit TRBD2. The sample consisted of naive CD4+ T cells from blood. CDR3 DNA sequence: TGTGCCAGCAGCGAAAACCCGGGACTAATAACCTACGAGCAGTACTTC. It specifies CASSENPGLITYEQYF.